The sequence of this TCR beta chain was determined in a study of CD8 T cells in ankylosing spondylitis. Germline V gene lookup returns CDR1 MNHEY and CDR2 SVGEGT. This CDR3 has 13 amino acids. Libraries of TCR beta came from quantitative 5'-RACE with molecular barcodes. TCRdb redid the calling of the 5' RACE reads with MiXCR, one entry per CDR3 protein. The sample shows over 150,000 distinct CDR3 sequences, 15% to 20% of them seen only once. The sequence was collected from a male donor under 30 with ankylosing spondylitis or in good health (not recorded which). The material sequenced was blood, either unsorted or a sorted T cell fraction (not recorded which). The chain uses TRBV6-2 or TRBV6-3 and TRBJ2-1; TRBD2 matches at 8 bases. The CDR3 DNA is TGTGCAGTCGGGGTAGCGGGAATAAATGAGCAGTTCTTC. Translation gives CAVGVAGINEQFF.